Listed here are 21 T cell receptor beta chains from one sample, sequenced in a study of blood T cells in healthy people across ages. Primers used in a second PCR of about 7 to 12 cycles were a sample-barcoded 5' primer and a J-beta primer mix. A single record per CDR3 protein comes from TCRdb applying MiXCR to the 5' RACE reads. This table holds 950,000 to 1,200,000 distinct CDR3 sequences, roughly two fifths found once. Material: blood. Receptors were obtained from a young man in good health.

This rearrangement joins TRBV5-1 to TRBJ1-5; no firm D call. CDR1 is SGHRS, CDR2 YFSETQ, per germline. V was trimmed by 4 bases and J by 4 bases, leaving 12 bases between them. This CDR3 has 14 residues. CDR3 coding DNA: TGCGCCAGCAGCGAAGGCAGCATTAATCAGCCCCAGCATTTT. This sequence encodes CASSEGSINQPQHF.

This chain uses TRBV18 with TRBJ1-5; D may be TRBD1 (5 bases). CDR1 and CDR2 from the germline V gene are KGHSH and LQKENI. Trimming removed 3 bases from V and 5 bases from J, with 11 bases in between. The CDR3 runs to 14 residues. The CDR3 reads CASSPSTGDQPQHF. CDR3 nucleotide sequence: TGTGCCAGCTCACCCTCCACGGGGGATCAGCCCCAGCATTTT.

This clonotype was seen only a few times. J is TRBJ1-1 and V is TRBV20-1; D is undetermined. V was clipped by 1 base and J by 1 base, with 7 bases between them. This CDR3 region has 13 residues. The germline V gene has CDR1 DFQATT and CDR2 SNEGSKA (reference sequence). The CDR3 DNA reads as TGCAGTGCTAGAGCCGGGGAGAACACTGAAGCTTTCTTT. Its translation is CSARAGENTEAFF.

J is TRBJ1-1 and V is TRBV12-3 or TRBV12-4; 9 bases line up with TRBD1. Losses at the gene ends were 7 bases for V and 0 bases for J; bases not matched to a gene: 6. The CDR3 is 15 amino acids. The CDR3 DNA follows: TGTGCCAGCACCCTACAGGGGGCACTGAACACTGAAGCTTTCTTT. Translating it yields CASTLQGALNTEAFF.

This clonotype was counted only a few times. This rearrangement joins TRBV27 to TRBJ1-1; 8 nucleotides line up with TRBD1. The ends lost 5 bases at V and 8 bases at J; junction bases unmatched: 4. This CDR3 contains 12 residues. Germline lookup yields CDR1 MNHEY and CDR2 SMNVEV (reference sequence). The CDR3 here is CASSKTGDEAFF. The CDR3, as DNA: TGTGCCAGCAGTAAGACAGGGGACGAAGCTTTCTTT.

The rearrangement joins TRBV20-1 to TRBJ2-3; tentatively, D is TRBD2 (5 bases). Germline V gives CDR1 DFQATT, CDR2 SNEGSKA (reference sequence). The CDR3 sequence is 13 residues long. V was trimmed by 6 bases and J by 3 bases, leaving 13 bases between them. The DNA for the CDR3 is TGCAGTGCCGGGGTGACTGCAACAGATACGCAGTATTTT. Translated, it gives CSAGVTATDTQYF.

V gene TRBV9 combines with J gene TRBJ2-1; D gene ambiguous. The CDR3 totals 13 residues. CDR1 is SGDLS, CDR2 YYNGEE, per germline. Trimming removed 1 base from V and 10 bases from J, with 12 bases in between. The CDR3 spells CASSVPQSEEQFF. The CDR3 nucleotides are TGTGCCAGCAGCGTACCCCAATCAGAGGAGCAGTTCTTC.

The CDR3 DNA is TGTGCCAGCAGCCAACTTTCCGGCGGGGAGTTTTCTGGGGCCAACGTCCTGACTTTC. It specifies CASSQLSGGEFSGANVLTF. The rearrangement uses TRBV3-1 and TRBJ2-6; tentatively, D is TRBD2 (6 bases). This CDR3 has 19 residues. Trimming pared 2 bases from V and 1 base from J, leaving 18 bases between. CDR1 and CDR2 from the germline V gene are LGHDT and YNNKEL (reference sequence).

This chain uses TRBV25-1 with TRBJ2-7; D gene unclear. Trimming shortened V by 1 base and J by 2 bases, and 12 bases separated the two germline ends. Looked up from germline, CDR1 is MGHDK and CDR2 is SYGVNS. The CDR3 covers 15 residues. The CDR3 DNA follows: TGTGCCAGCAGTGAATGGATGGATACAACCTACGAGCAGTACTTC. Its protein is CASSEWMDTTYEQYF.

The gene calls are TRBV9 and TRBJ2-1; the D gene is possibly TRBD1 (6 bases). V gave up 2 bases and J gave up 7 bases, with 13 bases separating them. The CDR3 length is 14 residues. Germline CDR1 reads SGDLS; CDR2 reads YYNGEE. The CDR3 protein is CASSVEQGGNEQFF. CDR3 DNA: TGTGCCAGCAGCGTCGAACAGGGTGGGAATGAGCAGTTCTTC.

The CDR3 is CASSPEAGGWYEQFF. CDR3 bases: TGTGCCAGCAGTCCGGAAGCGGGGGGTTGGTATGAGCAGTTCTTC. This sequence joins TRBV27 and TRBJ2-1; 9 bases map to TRBD2. In germline, CDR1 is MNHEY, CDR2 SMNVEV (reference sequence). Trimming at V came to 5 bases and at J to 8 bases, leaving 10 bases not matched to a gene. The length of the CDR3 is 15 residues.

The chain is built from TRBV6-6 and TRBJ1-5; TRBD1 is a possible D gene (5 bases). V lost 4 bases, J lost 2 bases, and 18 bases lay in between. This CDR3 comprises 17 residues. Germline values: CDR1 MNHNY, CDR2 SVGAGI (reference sequence). The CDR3 region is CASSSDTLIHRNQPQHF. The CDR3 DNA reads as TGTGCCAGCAGTTCGGACACACTAATTCATCGCAATCAGCCCCAGCATTTT.

The V call is TRBV4-3, the J call TRBJ1-2; D gene ambiguous. V gave up 0 bases and J gave up 3 bases, with 11 bases separating them. The CDR3 length is 15 residues. From germline, CDR1 is LGHNA and CDR2 YSLEER. Here the CDR3 DNA reads TGCGCCAGCAGCCAAGAGGGTTTAGCCTACTATGGCTACACCTTC. This sequence encodes CASSQEGLAYYGYTF.

On this clonotype itself: No conserved phenylalanine or tryptophan ends this CDR3, so it is likely a read error. The rearrangement uses TRBV11-2 and TRBJ2-6; D unresolved. Germline V lookup: CDR1 SGHAT, CDR2 FQNNGV. V lost 5 bases and J 0 bases, leaving 8 bases between the germline ends. The CDR3 loop spans 15 amino acids. CDR3 amino acids: CASSQLISGANVLTL. The CDR3 region has the DNA TGTGCCAGCAGCCAACTGATCTCTGGGGCCAACGTCCTGACTCTC.

DNA of the CDR3: TGTGCCAGCAGCCAAGGTACAAGCGGGGCAGTAGATACGCAGTATTTT. Translation: CASSQGTSGAVDTQYF. This chain joins TRBV4-2 and TRBJ2-3, with TRBD2 matching over 7 bases. The CDR3 has 16 residues. V gave up 1 base and J gave up 5 bases; unmatched junction bases: 9. Germline-derived CDR1 and CDR2 are LGHNA and YNFKEQ.

This clonotype came up a few times. The chain couples TRBV12-3 or TRBV12-4 to TRBJ1-1, with D unclear. The CDR3 extends over 12 amino acids. V was shortened by 6 bases and J by 7 bases, with 12 bases between the two germline ends. CDR3 in amino acids: CASSKSGGEAFF. CDR3 DNA sequence: TGTGCCAGCAGCAAATCAGGAGGTGAAGCTTTCTTT.

On this clonotype itself: The junction shows a germline mismatch at one end, possibly a read error. This chain connects TRBV6-6 to TRBJ1-2, with D hard to call. The CDR3 has 14 amino acids. CDR1 is MNHNY and CDR2 is SVGAGI in the germline V gene (reference sequence). The DNA of the CDR3 is TGCGCCGGCAGCCCTGACGGAACCGGCTATGGCTACACCTTC. Translated, it gives CAGSPDGTGYGYTF.

This clonotype showed up many times. The rearrangement uses TRBV28 and TRBJ1-4, with TRBD1 as a possible D gene (6 bases). The CDR3 is 14 residues long. The V and J ends lost 4 bases and 5 bases respectively, with 11 bases between them. Germline CDR1 is MDHEN and CDR2 is SYDVKM. Here the CDR3 reads CASSSGQKNEKLFF. CDR3 coding DNA: TGTGCCAGCAGTTCCGGACAGAAGAATGAAAAACTGTTTTTT.

This clonotype was detected only a few times. This CDR3 reads CASSLAGFGAYNEQFF. CDR3 coding DNA: TGCGCCAGCAGCTTGGCAGGGTTCGGAGCCTACAATGAGCAGTTCTTC. This rearrangement joins TRBV5-1 to TRBJ2-1, with D possibly TRBD1 on 5 matching bases. CDR1 and CDR2 from the germline V gene are SGHRS and YFSETQ. V was pared by 0 bases and J by 2 bases, with 12 bases between. This CDR3 is 16 amino acids long.

This clonotype was seen more than once but under ten times. V and J are TRBV7-9 and TRBJ1-1, with D hard to call. The CDR3 totals 13 residues. Germline values: CDR1 SEHNR, CDR2 FQNEAQ (reference sequence). Deletions cut 5 bases from V and 2 bases from J, with 9 bases between. CDR3 nucleotides: TGTGCCAGCAGCGACCAGGATAACACTGAAGCTTTCTTT. Protein sequence: CASSDQDNTEAFF.

The V and J genes are TRBV6-5 and TRBJ1-1, with a tentative D call TRBD1 (5 bases). Trimming took 0 bases from V and 1 from J, leaving 9 bases between them. CDR1 and CDR2 (germline): MNHEY, SVGAGI. The CDR3 sequence is 15 residues long. The DNA for the CDR3 is TGTGCCAGCAGTTACTCGGGGACGAGGAACACTGAAGCTTTCTTT. Translated, it gives CASSYSGTRNTEAFF.